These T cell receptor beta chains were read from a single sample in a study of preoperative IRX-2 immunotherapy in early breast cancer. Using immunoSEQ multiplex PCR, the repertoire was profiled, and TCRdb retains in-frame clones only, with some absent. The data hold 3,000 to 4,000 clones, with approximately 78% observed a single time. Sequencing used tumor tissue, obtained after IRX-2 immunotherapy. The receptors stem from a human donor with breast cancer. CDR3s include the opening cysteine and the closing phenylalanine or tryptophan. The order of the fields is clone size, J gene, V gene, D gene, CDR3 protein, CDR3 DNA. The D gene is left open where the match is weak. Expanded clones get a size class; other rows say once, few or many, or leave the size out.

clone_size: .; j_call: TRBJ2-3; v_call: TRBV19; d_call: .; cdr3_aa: CASRYSSATDTQYF; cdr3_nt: TGTGCCAGTAGATACAGCTCGGCCACAGATACGCAGTATTTT
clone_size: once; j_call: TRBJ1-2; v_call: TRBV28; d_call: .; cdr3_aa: CASTFSGSGYTF; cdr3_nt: TGTGCCAGCACCTTTTCGGGTTCCGGCTACACCTTC
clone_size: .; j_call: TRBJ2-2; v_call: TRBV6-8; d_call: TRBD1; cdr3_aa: CASSYSITGARELFF; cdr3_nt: TGTGCCAGCAGTTACTCGATTACAGGGGCCAGGGAGCTGTTTTTT
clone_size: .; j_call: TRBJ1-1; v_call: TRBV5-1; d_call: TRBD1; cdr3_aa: CASRSTQGALGTEAFF; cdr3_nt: TGCGCCAGCAGGTCCACACAGGGGGCCCTGGGCACTGAAGCTTTCTTT
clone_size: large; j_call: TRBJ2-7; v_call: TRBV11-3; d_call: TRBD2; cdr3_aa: CASSYRTSGRDEQYF; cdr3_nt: TGTGCCAGCAGCTATAGGACTAGCGGGAGAGACGAGCAGTACTTC
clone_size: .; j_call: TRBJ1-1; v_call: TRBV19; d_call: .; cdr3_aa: CASSRPQVEAFF; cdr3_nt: TGTGCCAGTAGTAGACCTCAGGTCGAAGCTTTCTTT
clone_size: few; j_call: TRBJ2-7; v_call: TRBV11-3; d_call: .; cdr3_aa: CASSLGTISSSYEQYF; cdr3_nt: TGTGCCAGCAGCTTAGGAACGATTAGCTCCTCCTACGAGCAGTACTTC
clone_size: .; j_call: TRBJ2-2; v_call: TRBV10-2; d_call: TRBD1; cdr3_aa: CASSENRGLDGFGELFF; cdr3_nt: TGCGCCAGCAGTGAAAACAGGGGGCTTGACGGATTCGGGGAGCTGTTTTTT
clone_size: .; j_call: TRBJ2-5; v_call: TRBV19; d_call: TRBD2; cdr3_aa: CASSLAGLQETQYF; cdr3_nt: TGTGCCAGCTCACTAGCGGGCCTACAAGAGACCCAGTACTTC
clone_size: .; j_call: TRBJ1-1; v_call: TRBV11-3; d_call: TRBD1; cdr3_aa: CASINSADRGAEAFF; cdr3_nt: TGTGCCAGCATCAATAGCGCGGACAGGGGAGCTGAAGCTTTCTTT
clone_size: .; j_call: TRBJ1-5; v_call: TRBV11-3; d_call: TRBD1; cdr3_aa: CASSLSGGNNQPQHF; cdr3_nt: TGTGCCAGCAGCTTGTCAGGGGGAAACAATCAGCCCCAGCATTTT
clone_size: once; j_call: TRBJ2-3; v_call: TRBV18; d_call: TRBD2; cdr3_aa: CASSPFIILAGPPDTQYF; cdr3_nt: TGTGCCAGCTCACCATTTATCATTCTAGCGGGACCGCCAGATACGCAGTATTTT
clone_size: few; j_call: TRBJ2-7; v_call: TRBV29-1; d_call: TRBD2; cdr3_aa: CSARWGTSATYEQYF; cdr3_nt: TGCAGCGCAAGATGGGGGACTAGCGCAACCTACGAGCAGTACTTC
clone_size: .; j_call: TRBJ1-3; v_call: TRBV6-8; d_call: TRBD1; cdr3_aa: CASSSRGRNTIYF; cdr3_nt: TGTGCCAGCAGTTCGAGGGGGCGAAACACCATATATTTT
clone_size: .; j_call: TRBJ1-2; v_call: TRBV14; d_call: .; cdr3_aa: CASSAHPGVNYGYTF; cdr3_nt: TGTGCCAGCAGTGCTCACCCTGGGGTAAACTATGGCTACACCTTC
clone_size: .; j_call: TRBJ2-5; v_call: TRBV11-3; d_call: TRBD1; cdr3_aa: CASSRSTGGRETQYF; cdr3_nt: TGTGCCAGCAGCCGATCTACAGGGGGCCGGGAGACCCAGTACTTC
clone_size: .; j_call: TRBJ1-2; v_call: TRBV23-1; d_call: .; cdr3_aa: CASSDTGSYGYTF; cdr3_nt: TGCGCCAGCAGCGATACCGGGTCCTATGGCTACACCTTC
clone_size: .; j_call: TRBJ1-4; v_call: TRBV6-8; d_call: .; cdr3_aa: CASRTRAQNEKLFF; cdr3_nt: TGTGCCAGCAGGACGCGGGCCCAAAATGAAAAACTGTTTTTT
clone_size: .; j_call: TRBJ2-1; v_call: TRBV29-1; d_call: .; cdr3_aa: CSVGGGRGYNEQFF; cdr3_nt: TGCAGCGTTGGTGGTGGGAGGGGGTACAATGAGCAGTTCTTC
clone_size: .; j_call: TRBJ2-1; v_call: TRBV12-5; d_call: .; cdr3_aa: CASGEDRSYNEQFF; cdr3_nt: TGTGCTAGTGGTGAAGACAGATCCTACAATGAGCAGTTCTTC
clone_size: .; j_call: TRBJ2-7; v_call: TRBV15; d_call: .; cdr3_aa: CATSRDLGGNHEQYF; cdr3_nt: TGTGCCACCAGCAGAGATCTGGGCGGGAACCACGAGCAGTACTTC
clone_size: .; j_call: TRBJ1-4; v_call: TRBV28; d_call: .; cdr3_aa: CASSTSATGVYRFF; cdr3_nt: TGTGCCAGCAGCACCTCGGCGACGGGCGTCTATCGGTTTTTT
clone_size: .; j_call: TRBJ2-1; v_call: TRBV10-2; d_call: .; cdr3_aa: CASSEVSQRNEQFF; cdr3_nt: TGCGCCAGCAGTGAGGTCTCTCAAAGGAATGAGCAGTTCTTC
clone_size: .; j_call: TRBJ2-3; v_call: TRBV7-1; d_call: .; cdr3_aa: CASSSGQIFTDTQYF; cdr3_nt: TGTGCCAGCAGCTCCGGACAGATTTTCACAGATACGCAGTATTTT
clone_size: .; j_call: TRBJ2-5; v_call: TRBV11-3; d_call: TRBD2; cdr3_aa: CASSLEALAGYQETQYF; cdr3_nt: TGTGCCAGCAGCTTAGAGGCACTAGCGGGTTACCAAGAGACCCAGTACTTC
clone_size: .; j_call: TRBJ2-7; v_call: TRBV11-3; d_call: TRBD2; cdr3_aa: CASTQGLAGGPEQYF; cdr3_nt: TGTGCCAGCACCCAGGGACTAGCGGGAGGGCCCGAGCAGTACTTC
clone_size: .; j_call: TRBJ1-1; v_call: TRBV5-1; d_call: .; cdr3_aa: CASSPFLTNTEAFF; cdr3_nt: TGCGCCAGCAGCCCGTTTTTGACTAACACTGAAGCTTTCTTT
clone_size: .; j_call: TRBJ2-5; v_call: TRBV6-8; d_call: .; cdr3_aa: CASRAGWGQETQYF; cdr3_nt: TGTGCCAGCCGGGCCGGGTGGGGGCAGGAGACCCAGTACTTC
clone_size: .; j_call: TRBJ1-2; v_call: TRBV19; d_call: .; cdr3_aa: CASSWGPGYTF; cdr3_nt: TGTGCCAGTAGTTGGGGGCCCGGCTACACCTTC
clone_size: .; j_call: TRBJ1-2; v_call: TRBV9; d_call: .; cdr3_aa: CASTQGLNYGYTF; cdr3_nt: TGTGCCAGCACCCAGGGACTTAACTATGGCTACACCTTC
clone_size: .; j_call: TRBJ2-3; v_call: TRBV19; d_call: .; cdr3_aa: CASSIRGGTDTQYF; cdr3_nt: TGTGCCAGTAGTATAAGGGGAGGCACAGATACGCAGTATTTT
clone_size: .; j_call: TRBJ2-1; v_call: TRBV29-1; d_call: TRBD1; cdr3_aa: CSAEGQGNNEQFF; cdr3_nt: TGCAGCGCAGAGGGACAGGGGAACAATGAGCAGTTCTTC
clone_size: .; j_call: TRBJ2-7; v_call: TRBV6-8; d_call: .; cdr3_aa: CASSYSISYEQYF; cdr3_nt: TGTGCCAGCAGTTACTCGATCTCCTACGAGCAGTACTTC
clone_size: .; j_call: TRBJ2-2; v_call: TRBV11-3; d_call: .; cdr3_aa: CASSSWGAANTGELFF; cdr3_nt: TGTGCCAGCAGCTCATGGGGGGCGGCGAACACCGGGGAGCTGTTTTTT
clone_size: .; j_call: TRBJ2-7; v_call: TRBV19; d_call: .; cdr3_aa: CASSFWDTRHEQYF; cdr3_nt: TGTGCCAGTAGTTTTTGGGACACTCGTCACGAGCAGTACTTC
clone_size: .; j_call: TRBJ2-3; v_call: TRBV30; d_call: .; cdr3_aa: CAWSVVRGTQYF; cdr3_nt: TGTGCCTGGAGTGTAGTACGGGGTACGCAGTATTTT
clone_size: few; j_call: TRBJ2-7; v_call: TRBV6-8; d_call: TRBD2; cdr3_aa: CASSYLSSGSYEQYF; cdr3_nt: TGTGCCAGCAGTTACTTGAGTAGCGGGAGCTACGAGCAGTACTTC
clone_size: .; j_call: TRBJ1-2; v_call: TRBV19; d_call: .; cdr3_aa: CASFDRNLYGYTF; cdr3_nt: TGTGCCAGCTTCGACAGGAACCTCTATGGCTACACCTTC
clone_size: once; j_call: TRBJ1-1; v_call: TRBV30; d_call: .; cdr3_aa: CAWSVLLGERTEAFF; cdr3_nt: TGTGCCTGGAGTGTACTATTGGGGGAAAGGACTGAAGCTTTCTTT
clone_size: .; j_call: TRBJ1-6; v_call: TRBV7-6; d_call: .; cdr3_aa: CASSPQGRGSNSPLHF; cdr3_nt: TGTGCCAGCAGCCCGCAGGGGCGCGGCTCCAATTCACCCCTCCACTTT
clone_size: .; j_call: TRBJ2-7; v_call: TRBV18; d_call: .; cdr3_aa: CASSPRGIGVSSYEQYF; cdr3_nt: TGTGCCAGCTCACCACGTGGGATAGGGGTTAGCTCCTACGAGCAGTACTTC
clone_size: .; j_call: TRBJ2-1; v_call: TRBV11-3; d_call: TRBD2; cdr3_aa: CASSLRLAGGGSYNEQFF; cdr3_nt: TGTGCCAGCAGCTTAAGACTAGCGGGAGGGGGGTCCTACAATGAGCAGTTCTTC
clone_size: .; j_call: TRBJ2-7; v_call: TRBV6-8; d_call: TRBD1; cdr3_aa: CASSYSFGDSPKLGEQYF; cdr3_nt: TGTGCCAGCAGTTACTCGTTCGGGGACAGTCCTAAGCTGGGCGAGCAGTACTTC
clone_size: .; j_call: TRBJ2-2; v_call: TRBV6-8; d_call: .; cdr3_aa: CASMVSASNTGELFF; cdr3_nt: TGTGCCAGCATGGTAAGCGCCTCGAACACCGGGGAGCTGTTTTTT
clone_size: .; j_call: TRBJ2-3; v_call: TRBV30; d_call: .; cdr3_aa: CAWNPQGGDTQYF; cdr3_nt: TGTGCCTGGAATCCACAGGGAGGAGATACGCAGTATTTT
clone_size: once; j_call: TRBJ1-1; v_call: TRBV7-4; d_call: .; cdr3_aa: CASSLYLKNTEAFF; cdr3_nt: TGTGCCAGCAGCTTGTATCTGAAGAACACTGAAGCTTTCTTT
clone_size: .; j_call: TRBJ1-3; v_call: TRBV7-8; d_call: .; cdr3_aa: CASSTGAGNTIYF; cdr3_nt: TGTGCCAGCTCAACAGGAGCTGGAAACACCATATATTTT
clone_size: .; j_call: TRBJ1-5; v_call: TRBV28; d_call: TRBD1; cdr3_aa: CASSQGTGVQPQHF; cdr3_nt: TGTGCCAGCAGTCAGGGGACAGGGGTTCAGCCCCAGCATTTT
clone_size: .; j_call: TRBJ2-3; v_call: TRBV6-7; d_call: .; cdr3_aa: CASTLLSTDTQYF; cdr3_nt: TGTGCCAGCACACTCCTTAGCACAGATACGCAGTATTTT
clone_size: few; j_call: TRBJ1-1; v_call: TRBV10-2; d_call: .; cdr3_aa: CASSEFLGRLSAFF; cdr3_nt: TGCGCCAGCAGTGAGTTTTTGGGTCGGCTGTCGGCTTTCTTT
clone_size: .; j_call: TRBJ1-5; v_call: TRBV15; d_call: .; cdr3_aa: CATRGISSNQPQHF; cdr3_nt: TGTGCCACCAGGGGTATCTCTAGCAATCAGCCCCAGCATTTT
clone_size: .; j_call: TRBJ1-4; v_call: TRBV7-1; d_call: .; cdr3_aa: CASSPWTPTNEKLFF; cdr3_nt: TGTGCCAGCAGCCCCTGGACTCCTACTAATGAAAAACTGTTTTTT
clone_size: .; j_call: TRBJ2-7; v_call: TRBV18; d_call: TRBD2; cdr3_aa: CASSPEREGLYEQYF; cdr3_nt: TGTGCCAGCTCACCAGAGCGGGAGGGCCTGTACGAGCAGTACTTC
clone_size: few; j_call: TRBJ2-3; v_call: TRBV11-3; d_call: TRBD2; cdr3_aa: CASSPRTSGIGGERDTQYF; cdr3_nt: TGTGCCAGCAGCCCTAGGACTAGCGGGATAGGGGGAGAGAGAGATACGCAGTATTTT
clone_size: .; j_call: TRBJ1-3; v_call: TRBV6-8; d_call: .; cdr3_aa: CASREQGTGNTIYF; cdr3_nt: TGTGCCAGCAGGGAACAGGGTACTGGAAACACCATATATTTT
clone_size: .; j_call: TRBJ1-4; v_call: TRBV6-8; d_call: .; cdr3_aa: CASSYSQGRGNEKLFF; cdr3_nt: TGTGCCAGCAGTTACTCTCAGGGTAGGGGTAATGAAAAACTGTTTTTT
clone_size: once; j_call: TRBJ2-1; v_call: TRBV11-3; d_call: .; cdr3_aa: CASSPLGAENEQFF; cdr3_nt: TGTGCCAGCAGCCCCCTGGGGGCTGAGAATGAGCAGTTCTTC
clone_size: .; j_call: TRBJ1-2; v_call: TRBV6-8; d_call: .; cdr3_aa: CASSSVSLTGSDGYTF; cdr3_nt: TGTGCCAGCAGTTCCGTTTCCCTCACAGGGTCTGACGGCTACACCTTC
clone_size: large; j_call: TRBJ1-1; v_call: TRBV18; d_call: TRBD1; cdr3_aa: CASSPRDRGYMNTEAFF; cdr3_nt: TGTGCCAGCTCACCACGTGACAGGGGGTATATGAACACTGAAGCTTTCTTT